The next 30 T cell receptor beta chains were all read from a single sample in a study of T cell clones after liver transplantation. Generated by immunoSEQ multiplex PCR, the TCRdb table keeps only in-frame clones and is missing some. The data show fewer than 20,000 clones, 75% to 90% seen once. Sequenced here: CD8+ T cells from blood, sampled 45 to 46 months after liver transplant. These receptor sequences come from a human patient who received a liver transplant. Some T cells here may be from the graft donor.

The CDR3 is CASSQDKGTSYEQYF. CDR3 DNA: TGCGCCAGCAGCCAAGACAAGGGGACCTCCTACGAGCAGTACTTC. This rearrangement joins TRBV4-3 to TRBJ2-7; either TRBD1 or TRBD2 may supply D (5 bases each). Germline-derived CDR1 and CDR2 are LGHNA and YSLEER. V was shortened by 0 bases and J by 0 bases, with 9 bases between the two germline ends. CDR3 length equals 15 residues.

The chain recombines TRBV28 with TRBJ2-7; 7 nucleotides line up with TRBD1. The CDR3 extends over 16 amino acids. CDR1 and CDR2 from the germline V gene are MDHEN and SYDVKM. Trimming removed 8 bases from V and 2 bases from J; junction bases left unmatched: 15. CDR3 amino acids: CASSQGVVSLTYEQYF. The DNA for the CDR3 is TGTGCCAGCTCCCAGGGGGTGGTTTCCCTTACCTACGAGCAGTACTTC.

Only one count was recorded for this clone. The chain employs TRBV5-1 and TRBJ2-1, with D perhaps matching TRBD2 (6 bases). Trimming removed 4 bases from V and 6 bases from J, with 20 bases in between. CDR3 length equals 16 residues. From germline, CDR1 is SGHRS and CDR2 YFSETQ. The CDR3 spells CASSVLRGGVINEQFF. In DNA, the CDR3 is TGCGCCAGCAGCGTGTTACGGGGAGGAGTGATCAATGAGCAGTTCTTC.

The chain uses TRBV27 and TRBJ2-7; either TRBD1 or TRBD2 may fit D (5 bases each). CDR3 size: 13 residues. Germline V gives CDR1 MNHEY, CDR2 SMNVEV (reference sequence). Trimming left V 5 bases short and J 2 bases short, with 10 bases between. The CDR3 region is CASSMGPAYEQYF. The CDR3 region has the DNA TGTGCCAGCAGTATGGGACCAGCCTACGAGCAGTACTTC.

CDR3 loop: CASSQQLDEQFF. CDR3 DNA: TGTGCCAGCAGCCAACAGCTGGATGAGCAGTTCTTC. The chain joins TRBV7-2 to TRBJ2-1; no firm D call. Trimming removed 5 bases from V and 8 bases from J, with 10 bases in between. Germline lookup yields CDR1 SGHTA and CDR2 FQGNSA. The CDR3 covers 12 residues.

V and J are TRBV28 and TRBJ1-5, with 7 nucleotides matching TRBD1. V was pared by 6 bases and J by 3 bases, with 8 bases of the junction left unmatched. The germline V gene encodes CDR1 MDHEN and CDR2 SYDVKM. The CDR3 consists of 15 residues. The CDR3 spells CASSPTTGVNQPQHF. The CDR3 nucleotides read TGTGCCAGCAGCCCTACTACAGGGGTCAATCAGCCCCAGCATTTT.

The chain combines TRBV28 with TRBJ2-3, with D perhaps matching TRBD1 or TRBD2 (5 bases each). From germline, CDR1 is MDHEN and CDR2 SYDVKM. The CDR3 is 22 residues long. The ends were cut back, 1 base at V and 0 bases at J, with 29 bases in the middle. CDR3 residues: CASSLLSYRDQGQSPSTDTQYF. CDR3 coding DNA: TGTGCCAGCAGTTTATTGTCTTATCGGGACCAAGGGCAATCCCCTAGCACAGATACGCAGTATTTT.

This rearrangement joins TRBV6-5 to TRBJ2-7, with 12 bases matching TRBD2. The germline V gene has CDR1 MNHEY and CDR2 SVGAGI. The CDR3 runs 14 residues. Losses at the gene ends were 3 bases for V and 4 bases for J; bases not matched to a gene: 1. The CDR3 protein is CASSYGTSGYEQYF. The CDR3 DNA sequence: TGTGCCAGCAGTTATGGGACTAGCGGGTACGAGCAGTACTTC.

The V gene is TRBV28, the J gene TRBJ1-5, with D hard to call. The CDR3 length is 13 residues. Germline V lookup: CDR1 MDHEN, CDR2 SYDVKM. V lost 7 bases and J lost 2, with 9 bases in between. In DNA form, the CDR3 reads TGTGCCAGCAAAAAACGGGGCAATCAGCCCCAGCATTTT. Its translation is CASKKRGNQPQHF.

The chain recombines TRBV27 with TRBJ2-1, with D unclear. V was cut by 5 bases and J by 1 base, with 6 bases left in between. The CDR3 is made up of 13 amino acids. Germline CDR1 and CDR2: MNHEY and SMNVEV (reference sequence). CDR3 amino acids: CASSDRSYNEQFF. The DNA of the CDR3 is TGTGCCAGCAGTGACCGATCCTACAATGAGCAGTTCTTC.

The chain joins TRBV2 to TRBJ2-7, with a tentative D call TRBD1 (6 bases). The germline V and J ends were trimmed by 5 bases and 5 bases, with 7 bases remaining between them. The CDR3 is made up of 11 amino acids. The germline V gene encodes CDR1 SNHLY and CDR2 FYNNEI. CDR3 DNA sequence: TGTGCCAGCAGTTACAGGGACGAGCAGTACTTC. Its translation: CASSYRDEQYF.

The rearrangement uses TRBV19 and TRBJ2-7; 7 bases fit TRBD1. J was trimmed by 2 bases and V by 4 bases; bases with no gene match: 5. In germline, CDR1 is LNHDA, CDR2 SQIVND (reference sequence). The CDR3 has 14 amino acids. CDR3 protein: CASSSPGQTYEQYF. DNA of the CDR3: TGTGCCAGTAGTAGTCCGGGACAGACCTACGAGCAGTACTTC.

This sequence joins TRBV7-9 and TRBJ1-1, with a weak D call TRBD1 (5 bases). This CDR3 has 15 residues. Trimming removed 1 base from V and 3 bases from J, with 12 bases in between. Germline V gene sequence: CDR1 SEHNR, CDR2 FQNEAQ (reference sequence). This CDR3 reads CASSLGVGVDTEAFF. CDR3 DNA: TGTGCCAGCAGCTTAGGAGTAGGGGTGGACACTGAAGCTTTCTTT.

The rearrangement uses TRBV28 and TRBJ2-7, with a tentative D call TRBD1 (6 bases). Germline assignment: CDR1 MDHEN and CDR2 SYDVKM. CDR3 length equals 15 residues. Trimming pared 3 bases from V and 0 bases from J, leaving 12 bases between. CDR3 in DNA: TGTGCCAGCAGTTTGGTTGCAGGGGTCTCCTACGAGCAGTACTTC. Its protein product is CASSLVAGVSYEQYF.

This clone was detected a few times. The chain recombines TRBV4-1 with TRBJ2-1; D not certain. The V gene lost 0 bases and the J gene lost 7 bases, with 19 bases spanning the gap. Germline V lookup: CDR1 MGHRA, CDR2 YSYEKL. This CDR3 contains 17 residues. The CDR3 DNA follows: TGCGCCAGCAGCCAAGATGGCGTAGGGCTCCCCGTGAATGAGCAGTTCTTC. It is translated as CASSQDGVGLPVNEQFF.

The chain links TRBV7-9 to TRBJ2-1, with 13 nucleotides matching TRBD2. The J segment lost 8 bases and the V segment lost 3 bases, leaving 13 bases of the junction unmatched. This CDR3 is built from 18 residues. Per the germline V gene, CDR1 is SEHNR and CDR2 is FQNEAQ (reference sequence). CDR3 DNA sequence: TGTGCCAGCAGCTTTCCCGCGTCGACTAGCGGGAGGACCGATGAGCAGTTCTTC. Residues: CASSFPASTSGRTDEQFF. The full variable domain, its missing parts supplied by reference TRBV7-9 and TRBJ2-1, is DTGVSQNPRHKITKRGQNVTFRCDPISEHNRLYWYRQTLGQGPEFLTYFQNEAQLEKSRLLSDRFSAERPKGSFSTLEIQRTEQGDSAMYLCASSFPASTSGRTDEQFFGPGTRLTVL.

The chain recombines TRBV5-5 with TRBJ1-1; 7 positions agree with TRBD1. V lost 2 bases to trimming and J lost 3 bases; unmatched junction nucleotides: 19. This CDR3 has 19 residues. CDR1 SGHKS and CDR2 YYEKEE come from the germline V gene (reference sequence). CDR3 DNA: TGTGCCAGCAGCTTTTTTATTGTCGCGACAGGGAAGGTCGACACTGAAGCTTTCTTT. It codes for CASSFFIVATGKVDTEAFF.

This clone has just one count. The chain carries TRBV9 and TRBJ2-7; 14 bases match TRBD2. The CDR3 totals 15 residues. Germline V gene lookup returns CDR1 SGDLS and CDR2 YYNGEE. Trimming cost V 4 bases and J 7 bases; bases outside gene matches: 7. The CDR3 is CASSPGTSGSREQYF. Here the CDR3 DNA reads TGTGCCAGCAGCCCAGGGACTAGCGGGAGCCGAGAGCAGTACTTC.

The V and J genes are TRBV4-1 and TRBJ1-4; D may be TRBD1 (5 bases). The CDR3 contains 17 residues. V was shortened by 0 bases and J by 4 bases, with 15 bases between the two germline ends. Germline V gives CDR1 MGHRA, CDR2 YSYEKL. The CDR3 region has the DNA TGCGCCAGCAGCCAAGAACAGGTGCGGGAATTTAATGAAAAACTGTTTTTT. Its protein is CASSQEQVREFNEKLFF.

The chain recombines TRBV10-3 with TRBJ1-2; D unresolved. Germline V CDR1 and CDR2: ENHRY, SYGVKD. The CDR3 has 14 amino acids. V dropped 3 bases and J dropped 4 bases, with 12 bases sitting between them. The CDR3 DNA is TGTGCCATCAGTGATGTACAGATCTTCTATGGCTACACCTTC. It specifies CAISDVQIFYGYTF.

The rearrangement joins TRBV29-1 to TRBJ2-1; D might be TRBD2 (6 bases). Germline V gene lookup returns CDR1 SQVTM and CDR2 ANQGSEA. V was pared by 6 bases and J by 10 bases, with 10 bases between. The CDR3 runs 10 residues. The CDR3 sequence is CSVVGREQFF. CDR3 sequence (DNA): TGCAGCGTGGTTGGGAGGGAGCAGTTCTTC.

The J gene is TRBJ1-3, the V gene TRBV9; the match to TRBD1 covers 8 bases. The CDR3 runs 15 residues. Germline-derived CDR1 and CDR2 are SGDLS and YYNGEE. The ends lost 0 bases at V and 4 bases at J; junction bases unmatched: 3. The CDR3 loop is CASSVETGVGNTIYF. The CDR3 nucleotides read TGTGCCAGCAGCGTAGAGACAGGGGTGGGAAACACCATATATTTT.

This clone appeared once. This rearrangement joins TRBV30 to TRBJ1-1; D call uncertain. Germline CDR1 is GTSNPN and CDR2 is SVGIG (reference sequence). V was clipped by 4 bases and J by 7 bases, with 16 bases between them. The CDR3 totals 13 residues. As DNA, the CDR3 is TGTGCCTGGACCGGGAACTTAGTAAGTGAAGCTTTCTTT. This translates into CAWTGNLVSEAFF. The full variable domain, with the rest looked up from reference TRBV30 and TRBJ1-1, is SQTIHQWPATLVQPVGSPLSLECTVEGTSNPNLYWYRQAAGRGLQLLFYSVGIGQISSEVPQNLSASRPQDRQFILSSKKLLLSDSGFYLCAWTGNLVSEAFFGQGTRLTVV.

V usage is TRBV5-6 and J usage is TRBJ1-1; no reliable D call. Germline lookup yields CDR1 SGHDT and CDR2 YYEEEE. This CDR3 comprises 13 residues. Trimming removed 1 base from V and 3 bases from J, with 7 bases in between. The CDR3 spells CASSLLQYTEAFF. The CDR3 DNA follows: TGTGCCAGCAGCTTGCTCCAGTACACTGAAGCTTTCTTT.

CDR3 DNA sequence: TGTGCCAGCAGCTGGAACACCGGGGAGCTGTTTTTT. Translated, it gives CASSWNTGELFF. The chain has TRBV11-3 and TRBJ2-2; D call uncertain. V lost 4 bases and J 1 base, leaving 1 base between the germline ends. The CDR3 is 12 residues long. The germline V gene encodes CDR1 SGHNT and CDR2 YENEEA.

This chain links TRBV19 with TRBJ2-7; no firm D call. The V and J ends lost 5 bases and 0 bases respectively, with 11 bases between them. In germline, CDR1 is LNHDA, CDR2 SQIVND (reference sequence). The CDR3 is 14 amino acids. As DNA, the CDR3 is TGTGCCAGTAGTTTCAGTGGGTTCTCCTACGAGCAGTACTTC. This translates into CASSFSGFSYEQYF.

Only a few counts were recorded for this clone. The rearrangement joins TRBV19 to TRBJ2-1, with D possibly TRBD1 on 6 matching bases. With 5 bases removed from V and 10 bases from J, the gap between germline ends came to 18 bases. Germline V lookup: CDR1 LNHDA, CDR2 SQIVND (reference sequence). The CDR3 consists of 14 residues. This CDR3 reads CASSWAVGTREQFF. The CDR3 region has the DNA TGTGCCAGTAGTTGGGCGGTAGGGACAAGGGAGCAGTTCTTC. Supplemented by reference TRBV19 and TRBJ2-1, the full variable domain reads DGGITQSPKYLFRKEGQNVTLSCEQNLNHDAMYWYRQDPGQGLRLIYYSQIVNDFQKGDIAEGYSVSREKKESFPLTVTSAQKNPTAFYLCASSWAVGTREQFFGPGTRLTVL.

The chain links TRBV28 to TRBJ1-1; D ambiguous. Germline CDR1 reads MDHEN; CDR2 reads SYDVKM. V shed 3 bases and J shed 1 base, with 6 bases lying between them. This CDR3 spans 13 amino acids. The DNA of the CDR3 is TGTGCCAGCAGTTTCGCCGAGAACACTGAAGCTTTCTTT. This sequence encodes CASSFAENTEAFF. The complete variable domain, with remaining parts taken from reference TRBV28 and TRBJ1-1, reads DVKVTQSSRYLVKRTGEKVFLECVQDMDHENMFWYRQDPGLGLRLIYFSYDVKMKEKGDIPEGYSVSREKKERFSLILESASTNQTSMYLCASSFAENTEAFFGQGTRLTVV.

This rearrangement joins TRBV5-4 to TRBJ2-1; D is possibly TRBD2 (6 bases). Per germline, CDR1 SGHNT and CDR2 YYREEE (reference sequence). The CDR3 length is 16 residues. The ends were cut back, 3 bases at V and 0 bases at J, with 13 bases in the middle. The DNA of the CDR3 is TGTGCCAGCAGCTACGTAGCGGTTATCTCCTACAATGAGCAGTTCTTC. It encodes CASSYVAVISYNEQFF.

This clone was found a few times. The CDR3 nucleotides are TGTGCCAGCAGGAACCGGGACAGGGGCCCAGATACGCAGTATTTT. Protein product: CASRNRDRGPDTQYF. The chain has TRBV28 and TRBJ2-3; 10 positions agree with TRBD1. The ends lost 6 bases at V and 4 bases at J; junction bases unmatched: 7. The CDR3 spans 15 residues. CDR1 is MDHEN and CDR2 is SYDVKM in the germline V gene.